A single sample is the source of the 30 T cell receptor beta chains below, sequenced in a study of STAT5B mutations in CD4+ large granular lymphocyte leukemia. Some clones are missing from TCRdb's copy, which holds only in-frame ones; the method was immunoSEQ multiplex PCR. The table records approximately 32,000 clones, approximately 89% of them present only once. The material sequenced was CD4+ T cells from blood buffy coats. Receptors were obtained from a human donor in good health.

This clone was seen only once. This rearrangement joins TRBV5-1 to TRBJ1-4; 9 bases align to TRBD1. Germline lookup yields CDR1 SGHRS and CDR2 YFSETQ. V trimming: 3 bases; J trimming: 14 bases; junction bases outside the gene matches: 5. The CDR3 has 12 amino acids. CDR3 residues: CASSSLGQGLFF. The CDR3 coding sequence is TGCGCCAGCAGCTCCTTGGGACAGGGTCTGTTTTTT.

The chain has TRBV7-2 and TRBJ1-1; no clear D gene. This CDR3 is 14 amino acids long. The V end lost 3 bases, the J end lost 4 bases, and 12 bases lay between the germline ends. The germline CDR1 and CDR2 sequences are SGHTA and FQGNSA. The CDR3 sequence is CASSFTEGSTEAFF. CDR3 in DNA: TGTGCCAGCAGCTTTACGGAAGGTAGCACTGAAGCTTTCTTT.

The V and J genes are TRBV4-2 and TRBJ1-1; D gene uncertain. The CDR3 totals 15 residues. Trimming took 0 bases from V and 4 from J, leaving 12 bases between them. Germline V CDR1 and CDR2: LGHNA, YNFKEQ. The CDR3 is CASSQDLPAGTEAFF. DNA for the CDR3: TGTGCCAGCAGCCAAGATCTGCCAGCCGGCACTGAAGCTTTCTTT.

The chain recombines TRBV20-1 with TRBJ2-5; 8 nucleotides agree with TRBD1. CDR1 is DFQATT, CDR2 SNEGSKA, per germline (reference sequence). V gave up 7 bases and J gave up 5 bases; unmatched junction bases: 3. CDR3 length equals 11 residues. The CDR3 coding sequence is TGCAGTGGACAGGGGTGGGAGACCCAGTACTTC. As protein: CSGQGWETQYF.

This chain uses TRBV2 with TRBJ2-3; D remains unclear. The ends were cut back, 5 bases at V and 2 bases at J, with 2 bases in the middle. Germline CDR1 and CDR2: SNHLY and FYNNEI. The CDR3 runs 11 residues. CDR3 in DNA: TGTGCCAGCAGTTACACAGATACGCAGTATTTT. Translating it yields CASSYTDTQYF.

CDR3 nucleotides: TGTGCCAGCTCACCACCGACGCAGGGACGGGGCTACACCTTC. The encoded protein is CASSPPTQGRGYTF. The V call is TRBV18, the J call TRBJ1-2; the D gene is possibly TRBD1 (5 bases). The CDR3 is made up of 14 amino acids. The V gene lost 0 bases and the J gene lost 8 bases, with 13 bases spanning the gap. Germline CDR1 and CDR2: KGHSH and LQKENI.

CDR3 sequence (DNA): TGTGCCAGCTCACCGCTCCTGAAGACAGGTTGGAGCTCCTACAATGAGCAGTTCTTC. This codes for CASSPLLKTGWSSYNEQFF. This rearrangement joins TRBV18 to TRBJ2-1; possible D gene TRBD1, 6 bases. The CDR3 is 19 amino acids. Germline CDR1 reads KGHSH; CDR2 reads LQKENI. Trimming took off 3 bases at V and 0 bases at J, with 21 bases between the two ends.

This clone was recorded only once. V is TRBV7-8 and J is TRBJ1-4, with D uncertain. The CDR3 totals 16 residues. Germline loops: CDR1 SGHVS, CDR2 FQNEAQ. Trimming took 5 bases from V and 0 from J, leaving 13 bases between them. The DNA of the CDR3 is TGTGCCAGCAGCGCCCCAGTCCGGGCAACTAATGAAAAACTGTTTTTT. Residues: CASSAPVRATNEKLFF.

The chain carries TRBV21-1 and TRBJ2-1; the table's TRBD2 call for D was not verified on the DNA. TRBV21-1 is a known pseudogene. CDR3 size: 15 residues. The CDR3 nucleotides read TGTGCCAGCAGCAAAGGACTAGCGCGGACCAATGAGCAGTTCTTC. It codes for CASSKGLARTNEQFF.

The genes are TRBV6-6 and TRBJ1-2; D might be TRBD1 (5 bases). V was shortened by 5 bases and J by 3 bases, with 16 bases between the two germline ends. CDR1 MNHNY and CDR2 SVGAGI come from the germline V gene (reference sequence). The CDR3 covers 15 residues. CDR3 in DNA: TGTGCCAGCAGTGCCACTTGGGGCGTGGACTATGGCTACACCTTC. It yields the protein CASSATWGVDYGYTF.

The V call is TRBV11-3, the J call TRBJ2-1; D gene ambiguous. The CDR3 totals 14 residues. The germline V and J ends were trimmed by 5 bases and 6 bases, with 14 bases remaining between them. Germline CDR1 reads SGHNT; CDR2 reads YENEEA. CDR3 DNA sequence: TGTGCCAGCAGCCCTCCCGTTACCCTCAATGAGCAGTTCTTC. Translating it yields CASSPPVTLNEQFF.

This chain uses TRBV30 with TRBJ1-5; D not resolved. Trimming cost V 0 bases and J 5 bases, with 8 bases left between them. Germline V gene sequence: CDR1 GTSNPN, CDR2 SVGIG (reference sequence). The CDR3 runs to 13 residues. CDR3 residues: CAWSVRDDQPQHF. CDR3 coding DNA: TGTGCCTGGAGTGTACGGGATGATCAGCCCCAGCATTTT.

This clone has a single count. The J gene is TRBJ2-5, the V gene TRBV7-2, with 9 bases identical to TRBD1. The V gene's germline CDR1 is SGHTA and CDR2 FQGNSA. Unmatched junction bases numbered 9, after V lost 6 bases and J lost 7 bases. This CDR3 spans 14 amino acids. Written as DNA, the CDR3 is TGTGCCAGCAGACCTGGACAGGGGCCGGGGACCCAGTACTTC. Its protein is CASRPGQGPGTQYF.

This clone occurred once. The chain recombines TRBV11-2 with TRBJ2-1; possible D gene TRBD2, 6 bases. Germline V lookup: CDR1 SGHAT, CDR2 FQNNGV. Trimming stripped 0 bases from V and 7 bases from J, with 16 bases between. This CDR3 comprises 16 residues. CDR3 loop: CASSLEGVGGINEQFF. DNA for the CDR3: TGTGCCAGCAGCTTAGAGGGAGTTGGGGGGATAAATGAGCAGTTCTTC.

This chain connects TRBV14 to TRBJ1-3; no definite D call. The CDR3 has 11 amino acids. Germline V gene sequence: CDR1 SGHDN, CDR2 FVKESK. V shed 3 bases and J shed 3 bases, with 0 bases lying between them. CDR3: CASSHGNTIYF. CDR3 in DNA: TGTGCCAGCAGCCATGGAAACACCATATATTTT.

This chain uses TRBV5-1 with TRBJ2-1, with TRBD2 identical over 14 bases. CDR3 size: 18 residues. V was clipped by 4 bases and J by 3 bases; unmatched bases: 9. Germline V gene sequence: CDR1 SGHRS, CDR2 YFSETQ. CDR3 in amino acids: CASSLPGTSGGGYNEQFF. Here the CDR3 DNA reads TGCGCCAGCAGCCTACCCGGGACTAGCGGGGGTGGCTACAATGAGCAGTTCTTC.

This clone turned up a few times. The chain's CDR3 is CASSPTGLTDTQYF. DNA of the CDR3: TGCGCCAGCAGTCCGACAGGGCTCACAGATACGCAGTATTTT. This chain uses TRBV10-2 with TRBJ2-3; 7 bases line up with TRBD1. With V trimmed by 5 bases and J by 2 bases, 4 bases remained unmatched. CDR1 WSHSY and CDR2 SAAADI come from the germline V gene. This CDR3 is 14 amino acids long.

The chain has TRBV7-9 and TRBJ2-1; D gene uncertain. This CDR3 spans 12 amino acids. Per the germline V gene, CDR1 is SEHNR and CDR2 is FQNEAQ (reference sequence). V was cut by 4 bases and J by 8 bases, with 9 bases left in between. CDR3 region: CASSSNLDEQFF. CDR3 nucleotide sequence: TGTGCCAGCAGCTCCAATTTGGATGAGCAGTTCTTC.

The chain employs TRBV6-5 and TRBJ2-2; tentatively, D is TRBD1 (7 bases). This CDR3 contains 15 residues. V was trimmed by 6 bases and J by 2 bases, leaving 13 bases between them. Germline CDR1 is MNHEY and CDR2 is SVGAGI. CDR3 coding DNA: TGTGCCAGCAGCCGACAGGGAGGAAACACCGGGGAGCTGTTTTTT. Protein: CASSRQGGNTGELFF.

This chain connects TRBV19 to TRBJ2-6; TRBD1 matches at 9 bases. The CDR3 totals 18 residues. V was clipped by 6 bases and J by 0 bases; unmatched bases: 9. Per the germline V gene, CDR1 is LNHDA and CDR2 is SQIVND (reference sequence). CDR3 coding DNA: TGTGCCAGTAGCCTCCCGGACAGGGGAGGCTCTGGGGCCAACGTCCTGACTTTC. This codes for CASSLPDRGGSGANVLTF.

CDR3 sequence (DNA): TGTGCCAGCAGTCATCGGGTTAGCAATCAGCCCCAGCATTTT. Protein sequence: CASSHRVSNQPQHF. J is TRBJ1-5 and V is TRBV28; the D is unclear. V dropped 5 bases and J dropped 0 bases, with 8 bases sitting between them. Per germline, CDR1 MDHEN and CDR2 SYDVKM. The CDR3 has 14 amino acids. Full variable domain (outside the CDR3, taken from reference TRBV28 and TRBJ1-5): DVKVTQSSRYLVKRTGEKVFLECVQDMDHENMFWYRQDPGLGLRLIYFSYDVKMKEKGDIPEGYSVSREKKERFSLILESASTNQTSMYLCASSHRVSNQPQHFGDGTRLSIL.

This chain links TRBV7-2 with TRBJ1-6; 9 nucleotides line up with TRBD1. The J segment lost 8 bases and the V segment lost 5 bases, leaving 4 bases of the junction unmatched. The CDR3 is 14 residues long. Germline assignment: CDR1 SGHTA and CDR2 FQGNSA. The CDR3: CASSATGGDSPLHF. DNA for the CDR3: TGTGCCAGCAGCGCGACAGGGGGGGATTCACCCCTCCACTTT.

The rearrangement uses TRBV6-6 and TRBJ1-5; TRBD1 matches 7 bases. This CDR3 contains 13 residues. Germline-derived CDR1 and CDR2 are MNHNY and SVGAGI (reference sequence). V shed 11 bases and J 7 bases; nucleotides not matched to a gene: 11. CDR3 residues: CAHSGRGGQPQHF. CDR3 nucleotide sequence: TGTGCCCACTCCGGCAGAGGGGGCCAGCCCCAGCATTTT.

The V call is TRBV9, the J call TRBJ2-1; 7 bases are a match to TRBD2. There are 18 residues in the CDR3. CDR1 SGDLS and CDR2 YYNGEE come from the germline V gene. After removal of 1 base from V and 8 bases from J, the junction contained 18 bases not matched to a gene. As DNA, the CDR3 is TGTGCCAGCAGCGTAAATTTGGGGGAGGGGTGGTCCAAAGATGAGCAGTTCTTC. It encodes CASSVNLGEGWSKDEQFF.

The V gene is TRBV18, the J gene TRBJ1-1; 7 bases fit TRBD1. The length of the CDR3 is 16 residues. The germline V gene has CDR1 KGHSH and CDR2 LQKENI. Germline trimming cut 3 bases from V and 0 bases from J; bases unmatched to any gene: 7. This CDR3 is CASSPPGQIMNTEAFF. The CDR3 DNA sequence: TGTGCCAGCTCACCTCCGGGACAGATCATGAACACTGAAGCTTTCTTT.

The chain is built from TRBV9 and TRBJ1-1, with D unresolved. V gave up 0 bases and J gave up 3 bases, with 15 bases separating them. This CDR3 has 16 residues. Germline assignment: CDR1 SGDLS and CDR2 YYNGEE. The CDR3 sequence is CASSVGVEERYTEAFF. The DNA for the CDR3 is TGTGCCAGCAGCGTAGGCGTTGAAGAGAGGTACACTGAAGCTTTCTTT.

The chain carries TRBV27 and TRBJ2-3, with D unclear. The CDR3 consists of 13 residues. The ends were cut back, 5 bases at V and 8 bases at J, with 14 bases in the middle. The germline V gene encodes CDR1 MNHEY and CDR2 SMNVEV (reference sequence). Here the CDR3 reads CASSLKPYSTQYF. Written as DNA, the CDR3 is TGTGCCAGCAGTCTCAAACCCTATAGTACGCAGTATTTT.

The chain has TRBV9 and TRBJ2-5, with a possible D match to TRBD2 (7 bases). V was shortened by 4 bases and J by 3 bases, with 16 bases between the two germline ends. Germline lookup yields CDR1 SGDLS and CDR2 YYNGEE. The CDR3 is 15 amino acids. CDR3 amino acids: CASSLGRGKEETQYF. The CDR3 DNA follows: TGTGCCAGCAGCCTAGGGAGGGGGAAGGAAGAGACCCAGTACTTC.

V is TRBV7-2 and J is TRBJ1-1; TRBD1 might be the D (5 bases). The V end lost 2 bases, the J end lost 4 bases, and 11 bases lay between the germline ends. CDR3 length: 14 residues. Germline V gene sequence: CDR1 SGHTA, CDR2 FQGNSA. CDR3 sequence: CASSLSKDSTEAFF. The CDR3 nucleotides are TGTGCCAGCAGCTTATCCAAAGACAGCACTGAAGCTTTCTTT.

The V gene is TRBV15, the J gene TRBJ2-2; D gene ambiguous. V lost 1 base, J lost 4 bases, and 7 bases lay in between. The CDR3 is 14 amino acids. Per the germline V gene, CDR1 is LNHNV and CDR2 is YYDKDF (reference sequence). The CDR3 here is CATSRVASTGELFF. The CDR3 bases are TGTGCCACCAGCAGAGTGGCCAGCACCGGGGAGCTGTTTTTT. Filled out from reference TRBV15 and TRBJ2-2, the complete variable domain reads DAMVIQNPRYQVTQFGKPVTLSCSQTLNHNVMYWYQQKSSQAPKLLFHYYDKDFNNEADTPDNFQSRRPNTSFCFLDIRSPGLGDTAMYLCATSRVASTGELFFGEGSRLTVL.